The rows below give T cell receptor beta chains drawn from one sample of a study of response to subunit inactivated influenza vaccine. Via MiXCR, TCRdb re-called the RT-PCR reads, giving one row per CDR3 protein. The sample shows fewer than 700,000 distinct CDR3 sequences, roughly 13% of them seen only once. The sample here was PBMCs from blood, taken 45 days after vaccination. These receptors all come from a man aged 45-60 years who received an inactivated influenza vaccine. CDR3s include the opening cysteine and the closing phenylalanine or tryptophan. A D gene is named only where the DNA matches it firmly. Not all rows give a size; the values are once, few, many and, for expanded clones, a class.

J: TRBJ2-1; size: few; D: TRBD2; V: TRBV6-2/TRBV6-3; DNA: TGTGCCAGCAACCGGGGGGGGCCAGAGCAGTTCTTC; CDR3: CASNRGGPEQFF
J: TRBJ1-5; size: .; D: .; V: TRBV10-3; DNA: TGTGCCATCAGTGAGTCCCCGGCCATGAATCAGCCCCAGCATTTT; CDR3: CAISESPAMNQPQHF
J: TRBJ2-7; size: .; D: .; V: TRBV2; DNA: TGTGCCAGCAAGGTGGACGGGTCCCAGGGGTACGAGCAGTACTTC; CDR3: CASKVDGSQGYEQYF
J: TRBJ2-1; size: few; D: TRBD2; V: TRBV14; DNA: TGTGCCAGCAGCCAAGGGGGACTAGCGGATGAGCAGTTCTTC; CDR3: CASSQGGLADEQFF
J: TRBJ2-7; size: few; D: .; V: TRBV21-1; DNA: TGTGCCACCCGTAGGCAGGGGGCGCAGATGAGGGACTCCTACGAGCAGTACTTC; CDR3: CATRRQGAQMRDSYEQYF
J: TRBJ2-5; size: .; D: TRBD2; V: TRBV20-1; DNA: TGCAGTGCTAGAGGGCCCATGGGAGGGGCGGAGACCCAGTACTTC; CDR3: CSARGPMGGAETQYF
J: TRBJ2-3; size: few; D: TRBD1; V: TRBV4-3; DNA: TGCGCCAGCAGCCAAGACGACAGGGTATCAGAGGTTACGCAGTATTTT; CDR3: CASSQDDRVSEVTQYF
J: TRBJ2-1; size: .; D: TRBD1; V: TRBV7-6; DNA: TGTGCCAGCAGCCCCGGGACAGGGATTCCCTCCTACAATGAGCAGTTCTTC; CDR3: CASSPGTGIPSYNEQFF
J: TRBJ1-2; size: .; D: .; V: TRBV12-3/TRBV12-4; DNA: TGTGCCAGCAACCCGACGGGGCTAAACTATGGCTACACCTTC; CDR3: CASNPTGLNYGYTF
J: TRBJ2-1; size: few; D: .; V: TRBV7-6; DNA: TGTGCCAGCAGCGCCAGACAAATCGGCAGTTTCAATGAGCAGTTCTTC; CDR3: CASSARQIGSFNEQFF
J: TRBJ2-1; size: few; D: TRBD2; V: TRBV15; DNA: TGTGCCACCAGCAGAGATGCTAGCGGGAGTTGGGATGAGCAGTTCTTC; CDR3: CATSRDASGSWDEQFF
J: TRBJ2-5; size: .; D: .; V: TRBV5-5; DNA: TGTGCCAGCAGCTTGGCCCGAACTGAAGAGACCCAGTACTTC; CDR3: CASSLARTEETQYF
J: TRBJ2-7; size: .; D: .; V: TRBV5-1; DNA: TGCGCCAGCAGCTTGGCCAGGGGAGGCAACGAGCAGTACTTC; CDR3: CASSLARGGNEQYF
J: TRBJ2-7; size: few; D: .; V: TRBV5-5; DNA: TGTGCCAGCAGCTTGGAGGACAGAGCCGCCTACGAGCAGTACTTC; CDR3: CASSLEDRAAYEQYF
J: TRBJ2-7; size: many; D: TRBD1; V: TRBV15; DNA: TGTGCCACCTCCCGGGACAGGGGGAACTACGAGCAGTACTTC; CDR3: CATSRDRGNYEQYF
J: TRBJ2-7; size: few; D: .; V: TRBV7-9; DNA: TGTGCCAGCAGCTCACCGCAACTAGCTAGGTACGAGCAGTACTTC; CDR3: CASSSPQLARYEQYF
J: TRBJ2-1; size: few; D: TRBD2; V: TRBV6-1; DNA: TGTGCCAGCAGCCGCCTTGGGACTAGTGGTTTCAATGAGCAGTTCTTC; CDR3: CASSRLGTSGFNEQFF
J: TRBJ2-7; size: few; D: .; V: TRBV27; DNA: TGTGCCAGCAGCCTGCAGAGGGGAGGGGGCTACGAGCAGTACTTC; CDR3: CASSLQRGGGYEQYF
J: TRBJ2-1; size: many; D: TRBD2; V: TRBV10-3; DNA: TGTGCCATCAGTGTAGGAACTAGCGGCAATGAGCAGTTCTTC; CDR3: CAISVGTSGNEQFF
J: TRBJ2-2; size: few; D: .; V: TRBV6-2/TRBV6-3; DNA: TGTGCCAGCAGTTACCCCCGTGGCGGGGACACCGGGGAGCTGTTTTTT; CDR3: CASSYPRGGDTGELFF
J: TRBJ2-2; size: .; D: TRBD1; V: TRBV5-1; DNA: TGCGCCAGCAGCTTGAACTACCTTCCCGGACAGGACACCGGGGAGCTGTTTTTT; CDR3: CASSLNYLPGQDTGELFF
J: TRBJ1-6; size: .; D: .; V: TRBV4-3; DNA: TGCGCCAGCAGCCAAGATATTAAGGAGAATTCACCCCTCCACTTT; CDR3: CASSQDIKENSPLHF
J: TRBJ2-7; size: few; D: TRBD1; V: TRBV9; DNA: TGTGCCAGCAGCGTTGGGGGCACAGGGGTCGAGCAGTACTTC; CDR3: CASSVGGTGVEQYF
J: TRBJ1-1; size: .; D: .; V: TRBV9; DNA: TGTGCCAGCAGCGTCACGGGGGGCCTGAACACTGAAGCTTTCTTT; CDR3: CASSVTGGLNTEAFF
J: TRBJ2-7; size: few; D: TRBD1; V: TRBV11-2; DNA: TGTGCCAGCAGCTTAGGACAGGGGTTTGCCTACGAGCAGTACTTC; CDR3: CASSLGQGFAYEQYF
J: TRBJ1-1; size: few; D: TRBD1; V: TRBV11-2; DNA: TGTGCCAGCAGACAGGGACAGTTTCGTTCGAACACTGAAGCTTTCTTT; CDR3: CASRQGQFRSNTEAFF
J: TRBJ1-5; size: .; D: TRBD1; V: TRBV15; DNA: TGTGCCACCAGCAGGGGACAGGTCAATCAGCCCCAGCATTTT; CDR3: CATSRGQVNQPQHF
J: TRBJ2-5; size: few; D: .; V: TRBV10-3; DNA: TGTGCCATCAGTGAGGAGCGTTGGGAGACCCAGTACTTC; CDR3: CAISEERWETQYF
J: TRBJ2-7; size: few; D: TRBD2; V: TRBV5-1; DNA: TGCGCCAGCAGTACTGGCGGGAGGGCGATAGGGGGGGAGCAGTACTTC; CDR3: CASSTGGRAIGGEQYF
J: TRBJ1-5; size: many; D: .; V: TRBV10-3; DNA: TGTGCCATCAGTGAGGCGGGTAATCAGCCCCAGCATTTT; CDR3: CAISEAGNQPQHF
J: TRBJ2-7; size: .; D: .; V: TRBV14; DNA: TGTGCCAGCAGCCAAGGAAGGAGCCCGGGGAACCTCGTCCACGAGCAGTACTTC; CDR3: CASSQGRSPGNLVHEQYF
J: TRBJ1-6; size: many; D: TRBD1; V: TRBV12-3/TRBV12-4; DNA: TGTGCCAGCAGTTTCGCAGGGGGTAATTCACCCCTCCACTTT; CDR3: CASSFAGGNSPLHF
J: TRBJ2-3; size: few; D: TRBD2; V: TRBV7-2; DNA: TGTGCCAGCAGCCCGGGACTAGCGGATCATACGCAGTATTTT; CDR3: CASSPGLADHTQYF
J: TRBJ1-6; size: few; D: .; V: TRBV5-1; DNA: TGCGCCAGCAGCTTGGACAACTCCTATAATTCACCCCTCCACTTT; CDR3: CASSLDNSYNSPLHF
J: TRBJ2-1; size: .; D: TRBD2; V: TRBV27; DNA: TGTGCCAGTAGCGGGGGGGCCGGGAATGAGCAGTTCTTC; CDR3: CASSGGAGNEQFF
J: TRBJ2-1; size: many; D: .; V: TRBV7-6; DNA: TGTGCCAGCAGCTTATCCTTAAACAATGAGCAGTTCTTC; CDR3: CASSLSLNNEQFF
J: TRBJ2-3; size: .; D: .; V: TRBV7-8; DNA: TGTGCCAGCAGCGCCGACAGTCCGGTGCAGTATTTT; CDR3: CASSADSPVQYF
J: TRBJ1-5; size: .; D: .; V: TRBV29-1; DNA: TGCAGCGCCACGGAAAGTGGTCGTCAGCCCCAGCATTTT; CDR3: CSATESGRQPQHF
J: TRBJ2-2; size: few; D: TRBD1; V: TRBV6-2/TRBV6-3; DNA: TGTGCCAGCAGGCCCGGGACAGGGTGGCCCGGGGAGCTGTTTTTT; CDR3: CASRPGTGWPGELFF
J: TRBJ2-7; size: few; D: TRBD2; V: TRBV7-2; DNA: TGTGCCAGCAGCAGCTATACTAGCGCTTCCTACGAGCAGTACTTC; CDR3: CASSSYTSASYEQYF
J: TRBJ2-7; size: few; D: TRBD2; V: TRBV15; DNA: TGTGCCACCAGCAGAGGAACTAGCGGGGGCTACGAGCAGTACTTC; CDR3: CATSRGTSGGYEQYF
J: TRBJ2-2; size: many; D: TRBD2; V: TRBV7-6; DNA: TGTGCCAGCAGCTTAGAATCCGGGACTAGTAGGAACACCGGGGAGCTGTTTTTT; CDR3: CASSLESGTSRNTGELFF
J: TRBJ2-7; size: few; D: .; V: TRBV7-9; DNA: TGTGCCAGCAGCCCCGGGGCCAATGGTCTCTACGAGCAGTACTTC; CDR3: CASSPGANGLYEQYF
J: TRBJ1-1; size: many; D: .; V: TRBV12-3/TRBV12-4; DNA: TGTGCCAGCAGTTCCAGGCGGCAGGGGGCTTTCTTT; CDR3: CASSSRRQGAFF
J: TRBJ2-7; size: few; D: .; V: TRBV7-6; DNA: TGTGCCAGCAGCTTAGAGGCACGGGCGGGCTACGAGCAGTACTTC; CDR3: CASSLEARAGYEQYF
J: TRBJ2-3; size: .; D: .; V: TRBV25-1; DNA: TGTGCCAGCAGTGAATATACCCACCTTCTCGGGGGTGGGACAGATACGCAGTATTTT; CDR3: CASSEYTHLLGGGTDTQYF
J: TRBJ2-5; size: few; D: .; V: TRBV7-2; DNA: TGTGCCAGCAGCTTAGGCCCAACCCAAGAGACCCAGTACTTC; CDR3: CASSLGPTQETQYF
J: TRBJ1-5; size: many; D: .; V: TRBV7-2; DNA: TGTGCCAGCAGCTACGGACATAGCAATCAGCCCCAGCATTTT; CDR3: CASSYGHSNQPQHF
J: TRBJ2-1; size: .; D: TRBD2; V: TRBV20-1; DNA: TGCAGTCTAAGCGGGAGTTCCCCCCGTGGGCAGTTCTTC; CDR3: CSLSGSSPRGQFF
J: TRBJ2-3; size: .; D: .; V: TRBV28; DNA: TGTGCCAGCAGTTTACGGCGTGGGAACACAGATACGCAGTATTTT; CDR3: CASSLRRGNTDTQYF
J: TRBJ2-1; size: .; D: .; V: TRBV28; DNA: TGTGCCAGCGGCAGGGGAATAACCAATGAGCAGTTCTTC; CDR3: CASGRGITNEQFF
J: TRBJ2-1; size: .; D: TRBD2; V: TRBV2; DNA: TGTGCCAGCGGAGGGACTAGCGGGTACAATGAGCAGTTGTTC; CDR3: CASGGTSGYNEQLF
J: TRBJ2-7; size: .; D: .; V: TRBV11-2; DNA: TGTGCCAGCAGCTTAGTCCGGACTCGGCCCTACGAGCAGTACTTC; CDR3: CASSLVRTRPYEQYF
J: TRBJ2-3; size: .; D: TRBD2; V: TRBV5-6; DNA: TGTGCCAGCAGCTTCCTAGCGGGGGGACTCACAGATACGCAGTATTTT; CDR3: CASSFLAGGLTDTQYF
J: TRBJ2-3; size: many; D: TRBD1; V: TRBV28; DNA: TGTGCCAGCAGTTTGCCGACAGGGGTGGGCACAGATACGCAGTATTTT; CDR3: CASSLPTGVGTDTQYF
J: TRBJ2-3; size: .; D: .; V: TRBV5-1; DNA: TGCGCCAGCAGCTTGGCAGGGGCCCACACAGATACGCAGTATTTT; CDR3: CASSLAGAHTDTQYF
J: TRBJ2-7; size: few; D: .; V: TRBV5-1; DNA: TGCGCCAGCAGCTACTTCACCTACAGGACCCCGAACTACGAGCAGTACTTC; CDR3: CASSYFTYRTPNYEQYF
J: TRBJ1-6; size: many; D: .; V: TRBV6-1; DNA: TGTGCCAGCAGTCCGACGGGGACAAGTTCACCCCTCCACTTT; CDR3: CASSPTGTSSPLHF
J: TRBJ2-5; size: few; D: TRBD1; V: TRBV25-1; DNA: TGTGCCAGCAGTGAATTCCGGTCTTGGACAGGGCAAGAGACCCAGTACTTC; CDR3: CASSEFRSWTGQETQYF
J: TRBJ2-1; size: few; D: .; V: TRBV4-3; DNA: TGCGCCAGCAGCCAAGACCACCGGGCCTACAATGAGCAGTTCTTC; CDR3: CASSQDHRAYNEQFF